The source of this T cell receptor (beta chain) is a study of identical twins. Points from the study as a whole: Rather than following the same donors, the conclusions depended on cross-sectional statistical analysis. With abundant cord blood beta clonotypes, insertions were fewer; memory repertoires showed no such pattern.

TCRdb analysed the 5' RACE reads with MiXCR anew, one entry per CDR3 protein. This sample has under 500,000 distinct CDR3 sequences, with approximately 14% found just once. A remark on this clonotype: Its antigen remains unknown.

The CDR3 contains 13 residues. Germline V gene sequence: CDR1 SNHLY, CDR2 FYNNEI. V dropped 6 bases and J dropped 7; count of bases not matched to a gene: 7. Healthy Caucasian individuals made up all the donors. These records were also assigned to another study, of yellow fever vaccine responses in identical twins.

This receptor was identified in a woman aged 18 to 35 in good health. The chain has TRBV2 and TRBJ2-5, with 8 bases aligning to TRBD1. Sequenced input: CD4+ T cells sorted from blood. In DNA, the CDR3 is TGTGCCAGCAGGGCGGAGACAGGGGTGACCCAGTACTTC. This translates into CASRAETGVTQYF.